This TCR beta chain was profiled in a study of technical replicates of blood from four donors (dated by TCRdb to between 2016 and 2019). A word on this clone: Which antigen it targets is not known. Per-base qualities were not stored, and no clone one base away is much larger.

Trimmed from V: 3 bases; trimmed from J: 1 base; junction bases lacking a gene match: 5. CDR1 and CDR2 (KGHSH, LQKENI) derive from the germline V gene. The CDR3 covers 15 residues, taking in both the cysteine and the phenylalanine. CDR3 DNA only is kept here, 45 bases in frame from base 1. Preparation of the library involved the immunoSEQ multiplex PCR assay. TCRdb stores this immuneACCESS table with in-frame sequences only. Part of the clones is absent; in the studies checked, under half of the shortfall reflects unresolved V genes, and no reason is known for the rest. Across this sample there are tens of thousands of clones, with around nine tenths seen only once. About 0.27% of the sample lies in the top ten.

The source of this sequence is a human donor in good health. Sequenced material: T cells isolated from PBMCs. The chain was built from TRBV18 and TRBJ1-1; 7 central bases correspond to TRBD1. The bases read TGTGCCAGCTCACCCCTGACAGGGAAGAACACTGAAGCTTTCTTT. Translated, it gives CASSPLTGKNTEAFF.